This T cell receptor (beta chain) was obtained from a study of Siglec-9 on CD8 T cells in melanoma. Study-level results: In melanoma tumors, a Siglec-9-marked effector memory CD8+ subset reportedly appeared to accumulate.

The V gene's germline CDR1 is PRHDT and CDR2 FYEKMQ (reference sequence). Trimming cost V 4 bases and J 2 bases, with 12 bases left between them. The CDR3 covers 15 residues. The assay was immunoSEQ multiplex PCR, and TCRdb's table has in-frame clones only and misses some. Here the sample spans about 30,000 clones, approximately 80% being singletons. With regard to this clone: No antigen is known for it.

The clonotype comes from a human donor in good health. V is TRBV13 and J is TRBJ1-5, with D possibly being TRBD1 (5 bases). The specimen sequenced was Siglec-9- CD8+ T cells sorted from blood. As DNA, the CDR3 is TGTGCCAGCAGCTACCGGGGGTCCGGCAATCAGCCCCAGCATTTT. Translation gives CASSYRGSGNQPQHF.